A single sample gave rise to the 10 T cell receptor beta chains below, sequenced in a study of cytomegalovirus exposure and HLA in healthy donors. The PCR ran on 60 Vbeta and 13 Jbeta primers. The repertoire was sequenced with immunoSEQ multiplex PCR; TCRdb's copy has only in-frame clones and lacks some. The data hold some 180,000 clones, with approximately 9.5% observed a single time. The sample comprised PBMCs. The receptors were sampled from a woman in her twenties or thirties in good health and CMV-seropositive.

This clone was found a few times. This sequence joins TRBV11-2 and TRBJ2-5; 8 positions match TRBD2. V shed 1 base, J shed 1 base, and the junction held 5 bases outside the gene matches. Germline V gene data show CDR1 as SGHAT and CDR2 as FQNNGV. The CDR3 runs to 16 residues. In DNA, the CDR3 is TGTGCCAGCAGCTTAGGGCTAGCGGGTATCCAAGAGACCCAGTACTTC. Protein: CASSLGLAGIQETQYF.

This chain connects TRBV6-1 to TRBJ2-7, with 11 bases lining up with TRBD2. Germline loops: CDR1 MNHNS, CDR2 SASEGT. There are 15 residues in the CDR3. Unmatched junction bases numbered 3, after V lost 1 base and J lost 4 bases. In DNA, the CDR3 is TGTGCCAGCAGTGAAGGAACTAGCGGGAGTTACGAGCAGTACTTC. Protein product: CASSEGTSGSYEQYF.

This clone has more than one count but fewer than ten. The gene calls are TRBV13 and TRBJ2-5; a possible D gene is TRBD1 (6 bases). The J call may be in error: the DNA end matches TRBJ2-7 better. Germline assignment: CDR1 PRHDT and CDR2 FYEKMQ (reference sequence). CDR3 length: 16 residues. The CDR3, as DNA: TGTGCCAGCAGCAACCGGGACACAAGTTCCTCGGGCGAGCAGTACTTC. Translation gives CASSNRDTSSSGEQYF.

The DNA of the CDR3 is TGCAGCGTCCGACAGGGGGCGAGTTACGAGCAGTACTTC. Protein: CSVRQGASYEQYF. The chain is built from TRBV29-1 and TRBJ2-7; 10 positions match TRBD1. The V and J ends lost 6 bases and 4 bases, in that order; junction bases with no gene match: 6. CDR1 is SQVTM and CDR2 is ANQGSEA in the germline V gene. There are 13 residues in the CDR3.

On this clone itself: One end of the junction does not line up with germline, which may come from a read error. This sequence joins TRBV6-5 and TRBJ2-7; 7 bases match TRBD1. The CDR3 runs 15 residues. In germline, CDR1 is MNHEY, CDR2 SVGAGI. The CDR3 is CASSYSAGTEYEKYF. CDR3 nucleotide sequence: TGTGCCAGCAGTTACTCGGCCGGGACAGAGTACGAGAAGTACTTT.

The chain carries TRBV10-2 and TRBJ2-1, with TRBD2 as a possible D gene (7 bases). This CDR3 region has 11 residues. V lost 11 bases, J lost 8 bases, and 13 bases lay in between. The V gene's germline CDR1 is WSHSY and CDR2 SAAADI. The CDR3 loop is CALSGGDEQFF. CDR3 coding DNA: TGCGCCCTCTCGGGGGGCGATGAGCAGTTCTTC.

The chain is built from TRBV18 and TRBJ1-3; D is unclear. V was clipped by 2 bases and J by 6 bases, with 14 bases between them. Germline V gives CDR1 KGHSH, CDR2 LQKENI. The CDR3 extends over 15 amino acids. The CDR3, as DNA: TGTGCCAGCTCACCAGGCGGTAGCAGAGAAAACACCATATATTTT. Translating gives CASSPGGSRENTIYF. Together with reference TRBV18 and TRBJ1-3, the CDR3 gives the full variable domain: NAGVMQNPRHLVRRRGQEARLRCSPMKGHSHVYWYRQLPEEGLKFMVYLQKENIIDESGMPKERFSAEFPKEGPSILRIQQVVRGDSAAYFCASSPGGSRENTIYFGEGSWLTVV.

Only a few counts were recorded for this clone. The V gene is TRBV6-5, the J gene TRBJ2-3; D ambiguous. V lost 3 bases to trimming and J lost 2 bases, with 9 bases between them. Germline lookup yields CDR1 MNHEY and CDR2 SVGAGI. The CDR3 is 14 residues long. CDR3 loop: CASSYSDNTDTQYF. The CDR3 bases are TGTGCCAGCAGTTATTCCGACAACACAGATACGCAGTATTTT.

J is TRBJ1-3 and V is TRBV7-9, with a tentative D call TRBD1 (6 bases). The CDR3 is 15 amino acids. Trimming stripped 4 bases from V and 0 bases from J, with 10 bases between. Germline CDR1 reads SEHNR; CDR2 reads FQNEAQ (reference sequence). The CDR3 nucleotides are TGTGCCAGCAGCTCCCGGGACACCTCTGGAAACACCATATATTTT. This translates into CASSSRDTSGNTIYF.

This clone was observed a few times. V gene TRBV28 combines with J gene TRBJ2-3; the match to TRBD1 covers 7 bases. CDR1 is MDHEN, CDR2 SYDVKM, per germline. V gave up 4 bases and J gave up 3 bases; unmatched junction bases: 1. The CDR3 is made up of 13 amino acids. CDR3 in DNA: TGTGCCAGCAGTTCAGGGGGAACAGATACGCAGTATTTT. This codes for CASSSGGTDTQYF.